These 23 T cell receptor beta chains were sequenced from one sample in a study of blood T cells in healthy people across ages. Alongside a J-beta primer mix, a sample-barcoded 5' primer served in a second PCR lasting roughly 6 to 11 cycles. A single record per CDR3 protein comes from TCRdb applying MiXCR to the 5' RACE reads. Of 600,000 to 1,000,000 distinct CDR3 sequences in the sample, just under 25% were seen once. These data were also reused for a study on T cells of mothers and their children.

Sequences were obtained from blood. Every receptor here comes from a boy aged 5-17 years in good health.

The chain employs TRBV20-1 and TRBJ2-1, with 8 bases identical to TRBD2. The ends lost 1 base at V and 0 bases at J; junction bases unmatched: 8. The CDR3 is made up of 17 amino acids. Germline values: CDR1 DFQATT, CDR2 SNEGSKA (reference sequence). The chain's CDR3 is CSARVFLAGLSYNEQFF. CDR3 nucleotide sequence: TGCAGTGCTAGAGTTTTTCTAGCGGGTCTCTCCTACAATGAGCAGTTCTTC.

V gene TRBV4-1 combines with J gene TRBJ2-5; 8 bases fit TRBD2. The J call may be in error: the DNA end matches TRBJ2-1 better. Germline V gene sequence: CDR1 MGHRA, CDR2 YSYEKL. This CDR3 contains 16 residues. CDR3 nucleotides: TGCGCCAGCAGCCAAGAATTCGGACTAGCTGGCAATGAGCAGTTCTTC. Amino acids: CASSQEFGLAGNEQFF.

This clonotype occurred a few times. V usage is TRBV20-1 and J usage is TRBJ2-5; 7 positions match TRBD1. This CDR3 spans 15 amino acids. Germline V CDR1 and CDR2: DFQATT, SNEGSKA (reference sequence). The junction had 12 bases not matched to a gene; V was cut back by 3 bases and J by 5 bases. Here the CDR3 reads CSARPPTGPRETQYF. CDR3 nucleotides: TGCAGTGCTAGGCCTCCGACAGGGCCTCGGGAGACCCAGTACTTC.

J is TRBJ2-2 and V is TRBV28; D is ambiguous. Germline-derived CDR1 and CDR2 are MDHEN and SYDVKM. The CDR3 consists of 16 residues. Trimming cost V 2 bases and J 4 bases, with 14 bases left between them. This chain's CDR3 is CASSLLGHTITGELFF. The CDR3 DNA reads as TGTGCCAGCAGTTTACTGGGTCATACGATCACCGGGGAGCTGTTTTTT.

The sample holds a few counts of this clonotype. The CDR3 nucleotides read TGCAGTGCTACCCTGGGGGAGAACACTGAAGCTTTCTTT. Protein product: CSATLGENTEAFF. This chain links TRBV20-1 with TRBJ1-1, with TRBD1 as a possible D gene (5 bases). This CDR3 has 13 residues. Germline V gene sequence: CDR1 DFQATT, CDR2 SNEGSKA (reference sequence). V was clipped by 4 bases and J by 1 base, with 10 bases between them.

This clonotype has a handful of counts. This sequence joins TRBV6-1 and TRBJ1-1; D not certain. The CDR3 consists of 15 residues. The germline V and J ends were trimmed by 3 bases and 5 bases, with 16 bases remaining between them. Germline V gene data show CDR1 as MNHNS and CDR2 as SASEGT. In nucleotides, the CDR3 is TGTGCCAGCAGTGATTCGGCAGCCGGCAGGACTGAAGCTTTCTTT. Its protein is CASSDSAAGRTEAFF.

The CDR3, as DNA: TGTGCCAGCAGCTTTAGGGGGCAAAGCGCCGGGGAGCTGTTTTTT. It specifies CASSFRGQSAGELFF. V is TRBV5-5 and J is TRBJ2-2; 7 bases are a match to TRBD1. The CDR3 has 15 residues. The trim removed 2 bases at V and 6 bases at J, leaving 7 bases unmatched. CDR1 and CDR2 (germline): SGHKS, YYEKEE (reference sequence).

This chain joins TRBV28 and TRBJ1-5, with D perhaps matching TRBD1 (6 bases). Per the germline V gene, CDR1 is MDHEN and CDR2 is SYDVKM. CDR3 length: 17 residues. V was shortened by 2 bases and J by 5 bases, with 19 bases between the two germline ends. The CDR3 region is CASSLGRGTFIDQPQHF. In DNA, the CDR3 is TGTGCCAGCAGTTTAGGGAGGGGGACGTTTATCGATCAGCCCCAGCATTTT.

The V gene is TRBV2, the J gene TRBJ1-5; weak D call: TRBD1 (5 bases). Germline V gene data show CDR1 as SNHLY and CDR2 as FYNNEI. The CDR3 sequence is 15 residues long. V lost 3 bases and J 4 bases, leaving 13 bases between the germline ends. The CDR3 sequence: CASSDWDEGNQPQHF. The CDR3 DNA is TGTGCCAGCAGTGATTGGGACGAGGGGAATCAGCCCCAGCATTTT.

This clonotype was picked up a small number of times. The V and J genes are TRBV6-5 and TRBJ2-2; possibly TRBD2 for D (6 bases). The CDR3 extends over 13 amino acids. The ends were cut back, 5 bases at V and 6 bases at J, with 10 bases in the middle. The germline V gene has CDR1 MNHEY and CDR2 SVGAGI. The chain's CDR3 is CASSAGGPGELFF. In nucleotides, the CDR3 is TGTGCCAGCAGTGCTGGAGGGCCCGGGGAGCTGTTTTTT.

The J gene is TRBJ2-7, the V gene TRBV27; the D gene is possibly TRBD2 (7 bases). Germline V gene sequence: CDR1 MNHEY, CDR2 SMNVEV (reference sequence). This CDR3 contains 14 residues. V shed 0 bases and J shed 7 bases, with 13 bases lying between them. This chain's CDR3 is CASSLSPGGREQYF. The CDR3 DNA is TGTGCCAGCAGTTTATCCCCCGGGGGGCGTGAGCAGTACTTC.

This clonotype was found a few times. CDR3 coding DNA: TGCGCCAGCAGCCAAGATCAACGGGGGTCCTACGAGCAGTACTTC. It yields the protein CASSQDQRGSYEQYF. The chain carries TRBV4-3 and TRBJ2-5; tentatively, D is TRBD2 (6 bases). The tail of the sequence fits TRBJ2-7 better, so the J call may be wrong. The CDR3 is made up of 15 amino acids. Germline CDR1 and CDR2: LGHNA and YSLEER.

The chain recombines TRBV7-3 with TRBJ2-5; possibly TRBD1 for D (5 bases). The J call may be incorrect, as the DNA end agrees better with TRBJ2-1. CDR1 is SGHTA and CDR2 is FQGTGA in the germline V gene. The CDR3 consists of 13 residues. The CDR3, as DNA: TGTGCCAGCAGCATAGGGGCTTTCGATGAGCAGTTCTTC. It is translated as CASSIGAFDEQFF.

CDR3 nucleotide sequence: TGTGCCAGCAGCTTAAGAACCTCTGGAAACACCATATATTTT. Translated, it gives CASSLRTSGNTIYF. V gene TRBV7-8 combines with J gene TRBJ1-3; D not resolved. V lost 2 bases, J lost 0 bases, and 5 bases lay in between. This CDR3 contains 14 residues. Germline V CDR1 and CDR2: SGHVS, FQNEAQ.

This clonotype has more than one count but fewer than ten. The V gene is TRBV15, the J gene TRBJ1-3, with D maybe TRBD1 (6 bases). Trimming stripped 6 bases from V and 0 bases from J, with 18 bases between. In germline, CDR1 is LNHNV, CDR2 YYDKDF (reference sequence). The CDR3 sequence is 17 residues long. The CDR3 reads CATRDPEGGASGNTIYF. CDR3 sequence (DNA): TGTGCCACCAGAGATCCGGAGGGGGGGGCCTCTGGAAACACCATATATTTT.

There are a few counts of this clonotype. The chain recombines TRBV20-1 with TRBJ1-4; 10 bases are a match to TRBD1. Germline trimming cut 5 bases from V and 2 bases from J; bases unmatched to any gene: 5. This CDR3 comprises 15 residues. Germline CDR1 and CDR2: DFQATT and SNEGSKA (reference sequence). CDR3 region: CSASDRGLTNEKLFF. The CDR3 DNA is TGCAGTGCTTCGGACAGGGGGTTGACTAATGAAAAACTGTTTTTT.

In the case of this clonotype: One junction end does not reproduce the germline sequence, and a read error may be involved. This rearrangement joins TRBV12-3 or TRBV12-4 to TRBJ2-6; tentatively, D is TRBD1 or TRBD2 (5 bases each). This CDR3 region has 17 residues. The CDR3 nucleotides read TGTGCCAGCAGCGTTGGGACGTCTAGCTCTGGGGCCAACGCCCTGACTTTC. This sequence encodes CASSVGTSSSGANALTF.

CDR3 DNA sequence: TGTGCCAGCAGCCTTACAGGGGGCCGCAATCAGCCCCAGCATTTT. It is translated as CASSLTGGRNQPQHF. This chain links TRBV7-3 with TRBJ1-5, with 9 bases fitting TRBD1. The CDR3 has 15 amino acids. Germline assignment: CDR1 SGHTA and CDR2 FQGTGA. After removal of 5 bases from V and 2 bases from J, the junction contained 4 bases not matched to a gene.

A few counts support this clonotype. The chain has TRBV18 and TRBJ2-5; D unresolved. TRBJ2-1 explains the end of the DNA better; the J call may be wrong. The CDR3 is 15 amino acids. The germline V gene encodes CDR1 KGHSH and CDR2 LQKENI. Here the CDR3 DNA reads TGTGCCAGCTCACAACTACTGAGCGATTACAATGAGCAGTTCTTC. Translated, it gives CASSQLLSDYNEQFF.

The V and J genes are TRBV21-1 and TRBJ1-6; the table's D call, TRBD1, was not checked against the DNA. TRBV21-1 is a pseudogene segment. The CDR3 runs to 17 residues. The CDR3 sequence: CASSTTRQGRYHSPLHF. The CDR3 nucleotides read TGTGCCAGCAGCACTACTAGACAGGGAAGGTACCATTCACCCCTCCACTTT.

At least ten counts were recorded for this clonotype. The V gene is TRBV29-1, the J gene TRBJ2-7, with TRBD1 matching 7 bases. Germline V gene sequence: CDR1 SQVTM, CDR2 ANQGSEA. The CDR3 length is 15 residues. J lost 0 bases, V lost 0 bases, and 5 bases had no gene match. The CDR3 is CSVEDTGTDSYEQYF. The CDR3 DNA follows: TGCAGCGTTGAAGATACCGGGACAGACTCCTACGAGCAGTACTTC.

The chain joins TRBV12-3 or TRBV12-4 to TRBJ2-5; D ambiguous. The DNA end is a closer match to TRBJ2-7, so the J assignment may be wrong. This CDR3 has 12 amino acids. The CDR3 DNA reads as TGTGCCAGCAGTCGAAGGGTCCACGAGCAGTACTTC. This gives the protein CASSRRVHEQYF.

This chain links TRBV12-2 with TRBJ1-2; no check of the table's D call, TRBD1, against the DNA was made. TRBV12-2 is flagged as a pseudogene. The CDR3 extends over 13 amino acids. The CDR3 region is CASRSGTENGYTF. As DNA, the CDR3 is TGTGCAAGTCGCTCCGGGACAGAAAATGGCTACACCTTC.